This T cell receptor (beta chain) comes out of a study of Ad26.COV2.S vaccination and SARS-CoV-2 variants. Across the study: The authors gave Ad26.COV2.S intramuscularly, either once or twice 56 days apart. Findings and limits, study-wide: Individuals receiving vaccine had higher spike-specific TCR breadth than placebo recipients did. After vaccination, reports described spike-specific CD8+ and CD4+ T cell responses as showing substantial breadth.

Trimming cost V 0 bases and J 6 bases, with 13 bases left between them. There are 15 residues in the CDR3. Germline assignment: CDR1 SGHKS and CDR2 YYEKEE (reference sequence). The treatment here: around 19 received Ad26.COV2.S at low or high dose, single or two shots; roughly 5 received placebo; per-sample allocation not given. Sampling took place 63 days after the first vaccine or placebo injection. Boston supplied an adult donor aged 18-55 years. This table comes from immunoSEQ multiplex PCR, and its TCRdb copy is limited to in-frame clones, with some not included. The sample lists fewer than 600,000 clones, 89% seen once, with about 1.5% in the top ten. Details on this clone: Its antigen is not known.

The sequence was collected from a person aged 18-60 years who received the Ad26.COV2.S COVID-19 vaccine or a placebo. Sample: peripheral blood, taken in a trial of Ad26.COV2.S vaccine versus placebo. V is TRBV5-5 and J is TRBJ2-1; no clear D. The CDR3 DNA is TGTGCCAGCAGCTTGGGGAGCCTGACTGTCAATGAGCAGTTCTTC. It codes for CASSLGSLTVNEQFF.